This T cell receptor beta chain was identified during a study of shared clonotypes between healthy human individuals. Whole-study results and caveats: With a few donors compared, about 5.2% of naive CD4 clonotypes were shared.

Turning to this clone: Its antigen is not identified.

Assay used: immunoSEQ multiplex PCR; TCRdb lists only in-frame clones, some missing. Of approximately 500,000 clones in the sample, 90% to 96% were seen once. CDR3 length equals 14 residues. CDR1 is LNHDA and CDR2 is SQIVND in the germline V gene (reference sequence). V shed 4 bases and J shed 6 bases, with 16 bases lying between them. Input material: naive CD4+ T cells sorted from blood. As to subset: CD45RA+ positively selected. The clonotype originates from a woman aged 25 to 39 in good health. This rearrangement joins TRBV19 to TRBJ2-7, with D hard to call. The CDR3 is CASSNSRQTSEQYF. The CDR3 DNA follows: TGTGCCAGTAGTAATTCCAGGCAGACCTCCGAGCAGTACTTC.